The sequence of this TCR beta chain was determined in a study of post-analysis software for immune sequencing data. Study as a whole: The disease courses covered relapsing-remitting, secondary progressive and progressive-relapsing multiple sclerosis. Findings and caveats of the study: Batch-mates among the samples co-clustered strongly by F measure. Those with multiple sclerosis, the patient group, showed significantly lower normalized Chao1 diversity than controls. There were five or six TRBV segments more frequent in patients than controls, and TRBV5-6, TRBV5-1 and TRBV20-1 were among them.

The germline V gene encodes CDR1 MNHEY and CDR2 SMNVEV (reference sequence). This CDR3 comprises 13 residues. Unmatched junction bases numbered 7, after V lost 6 bases and J lost 8 bases. The TCR beta cDNA libraries contained unique molecular identifiers. TCRdb independently ran MiXCR on the PCR reads; one entry per CDR3 protein. Counted here are around 700,000 distinct CDR3 sequences, 55% to 60% occurring once; the ten biggest clones make up over 9%. The table lists this clonotype with a count of one. The antigen remains undetermined. The sequencing sample was made of blood. The sequence derives from a girl between 2 and 10 years old with multiple sclerosis. J is TRBJ1-2 and V is TRBV27; 9 nucleotides match TRBD1. In DNA form, the CDR3 reads TGTGCCAGCAGGGGGACAGGGCAATCCGGCTACACCTTC. Translation gives CASRGTGQSGYTF.